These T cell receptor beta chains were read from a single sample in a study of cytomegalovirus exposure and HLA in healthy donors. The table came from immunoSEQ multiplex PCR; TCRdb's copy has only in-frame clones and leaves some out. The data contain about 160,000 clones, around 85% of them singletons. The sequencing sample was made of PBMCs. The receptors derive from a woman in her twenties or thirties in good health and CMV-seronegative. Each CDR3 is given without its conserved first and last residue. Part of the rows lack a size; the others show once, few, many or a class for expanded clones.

ASSFGQSYNSPLH TRBV7-2 -
ASSPRVGRYNEQF TRBV27 -
ASSGGRGGTDGYT TRBV5-6 -
ASSLDREAF TRBV2 -
ASSLLFGGPRYIQY TRBV7-8 -
ASSQGQGNTEAF TRBV4-3 -
ASSQTGGAYSYEQY TRBV16 -
ASSYSWFSGELF TRBV6-5 -
ASSGGTVNQPQH TRBV28 -
ASSLSLGVNYGYT TRBV4-3 -
ASSKGPTPGTGADTQY TRBV21-1 few
ASSQEVGGDRQRSGNTIY TRBV23-1 -